The rows below give T cell receptor beta chains drawn from one sample of a study of PD-1 blockade in classical Hodgkin lymphoma. Repertoires were generated with immunoSEQ multiplex PCR, while TCRdb's copy carries only in-frame clones and drops some. The sample has about 13,000 clones; around 85% are singletons. Source: CD4+ T cells from blood, taken before the fourth cycle of nivolumab. The source of these receptors is a human donor with classical Hodgkin lymphoma. CDR3s include the opening cysteine and the closing phenylalanine or tryptophan. The D gene is left open where the match is weak. The listing skips clone size in some rows; elsewhere it reads once, few, many or a size class.

j_gene	d_gene	v_gene	abundance	CDR3nt	CDR3aa
TRBJ1-6	.	TRBV9	.	TGTGCCAGCAGCGTCACAGGGAATTCACCCCTCCACTTT	CASSVTGNSPLHF
TRBJ2-1	.	TRBV19	.	TGTGCCAGTAGTATAGGGCCCCTCTACTCCTACAATGAGCAGTTCTTC	CASSIGPLYSYNEQFF
TRBJ1-2	TRBD1	TRBV12-5	.	TGTGCTAGTGGGGGACAGGGGGCGAAGTTTTACTATGGCTACACCTTC	CASGGQGAKFYYGYTF
TRBJ2-1	TRBD2	TRBV11-2	.	TGTGCCAGCAGCCTGTCCGGGACTAGCAGCTACAATGAGCAGTTCTTC	CASSLSGTSSYNEQFF
TRBJ2-1	TRBD2	TRBV28	.	TGTGCCAGCAGTTTTTGGGCGGGGGGGAGGAATGAGCAGTTCTTC	CASSFWAGGRNEQFF
TRBJ1-2	.	TRBV2	.	TGTGCCAGCAGCCCCGACGGATATGGCTACACCTTC	CASSPDGYGYTF
TRBJ1-5	.	TRBV11-2	.	TGTGCCAGCAGCTCGGGGGATTATAGCAATCAGCCCCAGCATTTT	CASSSGDYSNQPQHF
TRBJ2-7	.	TRBV9	.	TGTGCCAGCAGCGTAGAGGGGGGCCCCTGGAAGGAGCAGTACTTC	CASSVEGGPWKEQYF
TRBJ2-3	.	TRBV21-1	.	TGTGCCAGCAGCGCCGAGGACAGGGGGCAGCACACAGATACGCAGTATTTT	CASSAEDRGQHTDTQYF
TRBJ1-1	.	TRBV27	.	TGTGCCAGCTGGAGGCCTTATATGAACACTGAAGCTTTCTTT	CASWRPYMNTEAFF
TRBJ1-5	.	TRBV6-1	.	TGTGCCAGCAGTGCCCTCTTGGGGGTTAACAATCAGCCCCAGCATTTT	CASSALLGVNNQPQHF
TRBJ1-2	.	TRBV18	.	TGTGCCAGCTCACCACGAGAAAAGGGGGTAGGTGGCTACACCTTC	CASSPREKGVGGYTF
TRBJ2-1	TRBD2	TRBV11-2	once	TGTGCCAGCAGCTTAGAAGGGACTAGCGGATGGTGGGGGATCTACAATGAGCAGTTCTTC	CASSLEGTSGWWGIYNEQFF
TRBJ1-4	TRBD1	TRBV7-8	.	TGTGCCAGCAGCTGGACAGGTCCAACAACTAATGAAAAACTGTTTTTT	CASSWTGPTTNEKLFF
TRBJ2-2	.	TRBV25-1	.	TGTGCCAGCACCCCCAGAGCGGGGACAACCGGCGGGGAGCTGTTTTTT	CASTPRAGTTGGELFF
TRBJ1-1	.	TRBV5-6	.	TGTGCCAGCAGCTTGGCAGACACCTTAGAAGCTTTCTTT	CASSLADTLEAFF
TRBJ2-4	.	TRBV7-9	.	TGTGCCAGCAGCGCAGGCCACATTCAGTACTTC	CASSAGHIQYF
TRBJ2-5	.	TRBV6-6	.	TGTGCCAGCAGTTACGCCGAAAGTCTCCGGGGAGGGACCCAGTACTTC	CASSYAESLRGGTQYF
TRBJ2-2	.	TRBV2	once	TGTGCCATTTTTACGAGACACTCCGACGCGAACACCGGGGAGCTGTTTTTT	CAIFTRHSDANTGELFF
TRBJ1-3	.	TRBV19	.	TGTGCCAGTAGTGAGAGTAACTCTGGAAACACCATATATTTT	CASSESNSGNTIYF
TRBJ1-1	.	TRBV5-6	.	TGTGCCAGCAGCTTCTGGGGCACTGAAGCTTTCTTT	CASSFWGTEAFF
TRBJ1-1	.	TRBV5-1	.	TGCGCCAGCAGCTCATTACTGAACACTGAAGCTTTCTTT	CASSSLLNTEAFF